The rows below give T cell receptor beta chains drawn from one sample of a study of post-analysis software for immune sequencing data. Via MiXCR, TCRdb re-called the PCR reads, giving one row per CDR3 protein. The table has more than 500,000 distinct CDR3 sequences, 34% seen once; the top ten hold under 7%. What was sequenced was blood. These receptor sequences come from a girl aged 2-17 years with multiple sclerosis. Each CDR3 is given without its conserved first and last residue.

J gene | V gene | CDR3 protein
TRBJ2-5 | TRBV3-1 | ASSHQSGGETRY
TRBJ2-7 | TRBV5-1 | ASSVGGLASYEQY
TRBJ1-1 | TRBV6-6 | ASSSVVAVTEAF
TRBJ1-2 | TRBV24-1 | ATSDSGAGYT
TRBJ2-5 | TRBV6-2/TRBV6-3 | ASSLHKQY
TRBJ2-5 | TRBV4-1 | ASSQEGRLPGQETQY
TRBJ2-3 | TRBV20-1 | SAASVRRGITDTQY
TRBJ1-1 | TRBV29-1 | SVSVTEAF
TRBJ2-6 | TRBV5-5 | ASSLVGRGSSGANVLT
TRBJ2-1 | TRBV4-1 | ASSLVWGDSYNEQF
TRBJ1-5 | TRBV5-1 | ASSATGILGQPQH
TRBJ2-3 | TRBV5-1 | ASMQGPGDTQY
. | TRBV12-3/TRBV12-4 | ASSPYRTGGMETQY
. | TRBV29-1 | TGTGYNEQY
. | TRBV6-1 | ASSEEWTGWTYEQY
TRBJ1-2 | TRBV28 | ASSLGDNRGGYT
TRBJ2-7 | TRBV4-1 | ASSQDSRGARGSYEQY
TRBJ1-5 | TRBV6-1 | ASIRGTGNSNQPQH
TRBJ2-3 | TRBV10-3 | AISESYDTQY
TRBJ2-3 | TRBV12-3/TRBV12-4 | ASTLPGQVSWDTQY
TRBJ1-1 | TRBV4-1 | ASSQEEQEFGAF
TRBJ2-7 | TRBV7-9 | ASSPGIRYEQY
TRBJ2-1 | TRBV10-3 | AVRVRESSYNEQF
TRBJ1-2 | TRBV5-1 | ASSLVGDLYGYT
TRBJ1-4 | TRBV29-1 | SVRREDEKLF
TRBJ1-2 | TRBV5-1 | ASSFGLRDNYGYT
TRBJ1-2 | TRBV20-1 | SAPGSSVDGYT
TRBJ2-5 | TRBV6-6 | ASSYWSSRGRAREQY
TRBJ2-2 | TRBV9 | ASSVQDRGLLGTGELF
TRBJ2-1 | TRBV5-6 | ASSLIVLTSSYNEQF
TRBJ2-1 | TRBV3-1 | ASSHPLRLTYNEQF
TRBJ1-5 | TRBV29-1 | GVAQGSGNQPQH
TRBJ2-3 | TRBV20-1 | SARLGTDTQY
TRBJ2-7 | TRBV7-8 | ASSLRPGSGYEQY
TRBJ1-3 | TRBV29-1 | SVVGGNTIY
TRBJ2-3 | TRBV4-3 | TSSQGDLAGGSDTQY
TRBJ2-7 | TRBV25-1 | ASSDPSSGPSYEQY
TRBJ2-1 | TRBV20-1 | SARVGPPRREQF
TRBJ2-1 | TRBV9 | ASSVGTGGPYNEQF
TRBJ2-7 | TRBV12-3/TRBV12-4 | ASSFLDRSYEQY
TRBJ2-7 | TRBV21-1 | ASKGTSGGLYPYEQY
TRBJ2-2 | TRBV29-1 | SVASTNTGELF
TRBJ2-7 | TRBV19 | ASNPGQASSYEQY
TRBJ2-7 | TRBV20-1 | SAPRTGGSYEQY
TRBJ2-3 | TRBV20-1 | SARVTSGGFSTDTQY
TRBJ1-1 | TRBV15 | ATSRDLTGEAF
TRBJ1-1 | TRBV20-1 | SARPSSPGHDPLNTEAF
TRBJ1-6 | TRBV6-6 | ASSQPQTGSYNSPLH
TRBJ1-2 | TRBV20-1 | SARTHDNYGYT
TRBJ2-1 | TRBV10-1 | ASSEGGLNHEQF
TRBJ2-5 | TRBV6-5 | ASLGPSGTQY
TRBJ1-6 | TRBV7-8 | ASSLAAAHSPLH
TRBJ1-1 | TRBV5-5 | ASSLDLRAVNTEAF
TRBJ2-3 | TRBV19 | ASSIAGTQNTDTQY
. | TRBV4-1 | ASSQPGQGGNEQY
TRBJ2-1 | TRBV3-1 | ASSQGGGEF
TRBJ1-5 | TRBV7-2 | ASSLSTGNNQPQH
TRBJ1-2 | TRBV4-1 | ASSQARGTGGAYYGYT
TRBJ2-7 | TRBV12-3/TRBV12-4 | ASSKQGSYEQY
TRBJ2-4 | TRBV5-1 | ASSDTTGWAKNIQY